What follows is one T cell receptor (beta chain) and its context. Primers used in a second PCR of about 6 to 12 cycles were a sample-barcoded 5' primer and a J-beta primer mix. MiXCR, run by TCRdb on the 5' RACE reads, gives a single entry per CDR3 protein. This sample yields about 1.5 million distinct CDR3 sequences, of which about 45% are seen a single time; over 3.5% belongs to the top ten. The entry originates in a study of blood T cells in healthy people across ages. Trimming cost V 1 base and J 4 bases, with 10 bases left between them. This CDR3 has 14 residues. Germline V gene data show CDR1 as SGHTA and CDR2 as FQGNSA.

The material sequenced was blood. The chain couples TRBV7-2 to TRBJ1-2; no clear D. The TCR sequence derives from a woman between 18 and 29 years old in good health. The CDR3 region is CASSLVQAVYGYTF. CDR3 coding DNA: TGTGCCAGCAGCTTAGTTCAGGCCGTCTATGGCTACACCTTC. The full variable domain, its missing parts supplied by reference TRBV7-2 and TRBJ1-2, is GAGVSQSPSNKVTEKGKDVELRCDPISGHTALYWYRQSLGQGLEFLIYFQGNSAPDKSGLPSDRFSAERTGGSVSTLTIQRTQQEDSAVYLCASSLVQAVYGYTFGSGTRLTVV.